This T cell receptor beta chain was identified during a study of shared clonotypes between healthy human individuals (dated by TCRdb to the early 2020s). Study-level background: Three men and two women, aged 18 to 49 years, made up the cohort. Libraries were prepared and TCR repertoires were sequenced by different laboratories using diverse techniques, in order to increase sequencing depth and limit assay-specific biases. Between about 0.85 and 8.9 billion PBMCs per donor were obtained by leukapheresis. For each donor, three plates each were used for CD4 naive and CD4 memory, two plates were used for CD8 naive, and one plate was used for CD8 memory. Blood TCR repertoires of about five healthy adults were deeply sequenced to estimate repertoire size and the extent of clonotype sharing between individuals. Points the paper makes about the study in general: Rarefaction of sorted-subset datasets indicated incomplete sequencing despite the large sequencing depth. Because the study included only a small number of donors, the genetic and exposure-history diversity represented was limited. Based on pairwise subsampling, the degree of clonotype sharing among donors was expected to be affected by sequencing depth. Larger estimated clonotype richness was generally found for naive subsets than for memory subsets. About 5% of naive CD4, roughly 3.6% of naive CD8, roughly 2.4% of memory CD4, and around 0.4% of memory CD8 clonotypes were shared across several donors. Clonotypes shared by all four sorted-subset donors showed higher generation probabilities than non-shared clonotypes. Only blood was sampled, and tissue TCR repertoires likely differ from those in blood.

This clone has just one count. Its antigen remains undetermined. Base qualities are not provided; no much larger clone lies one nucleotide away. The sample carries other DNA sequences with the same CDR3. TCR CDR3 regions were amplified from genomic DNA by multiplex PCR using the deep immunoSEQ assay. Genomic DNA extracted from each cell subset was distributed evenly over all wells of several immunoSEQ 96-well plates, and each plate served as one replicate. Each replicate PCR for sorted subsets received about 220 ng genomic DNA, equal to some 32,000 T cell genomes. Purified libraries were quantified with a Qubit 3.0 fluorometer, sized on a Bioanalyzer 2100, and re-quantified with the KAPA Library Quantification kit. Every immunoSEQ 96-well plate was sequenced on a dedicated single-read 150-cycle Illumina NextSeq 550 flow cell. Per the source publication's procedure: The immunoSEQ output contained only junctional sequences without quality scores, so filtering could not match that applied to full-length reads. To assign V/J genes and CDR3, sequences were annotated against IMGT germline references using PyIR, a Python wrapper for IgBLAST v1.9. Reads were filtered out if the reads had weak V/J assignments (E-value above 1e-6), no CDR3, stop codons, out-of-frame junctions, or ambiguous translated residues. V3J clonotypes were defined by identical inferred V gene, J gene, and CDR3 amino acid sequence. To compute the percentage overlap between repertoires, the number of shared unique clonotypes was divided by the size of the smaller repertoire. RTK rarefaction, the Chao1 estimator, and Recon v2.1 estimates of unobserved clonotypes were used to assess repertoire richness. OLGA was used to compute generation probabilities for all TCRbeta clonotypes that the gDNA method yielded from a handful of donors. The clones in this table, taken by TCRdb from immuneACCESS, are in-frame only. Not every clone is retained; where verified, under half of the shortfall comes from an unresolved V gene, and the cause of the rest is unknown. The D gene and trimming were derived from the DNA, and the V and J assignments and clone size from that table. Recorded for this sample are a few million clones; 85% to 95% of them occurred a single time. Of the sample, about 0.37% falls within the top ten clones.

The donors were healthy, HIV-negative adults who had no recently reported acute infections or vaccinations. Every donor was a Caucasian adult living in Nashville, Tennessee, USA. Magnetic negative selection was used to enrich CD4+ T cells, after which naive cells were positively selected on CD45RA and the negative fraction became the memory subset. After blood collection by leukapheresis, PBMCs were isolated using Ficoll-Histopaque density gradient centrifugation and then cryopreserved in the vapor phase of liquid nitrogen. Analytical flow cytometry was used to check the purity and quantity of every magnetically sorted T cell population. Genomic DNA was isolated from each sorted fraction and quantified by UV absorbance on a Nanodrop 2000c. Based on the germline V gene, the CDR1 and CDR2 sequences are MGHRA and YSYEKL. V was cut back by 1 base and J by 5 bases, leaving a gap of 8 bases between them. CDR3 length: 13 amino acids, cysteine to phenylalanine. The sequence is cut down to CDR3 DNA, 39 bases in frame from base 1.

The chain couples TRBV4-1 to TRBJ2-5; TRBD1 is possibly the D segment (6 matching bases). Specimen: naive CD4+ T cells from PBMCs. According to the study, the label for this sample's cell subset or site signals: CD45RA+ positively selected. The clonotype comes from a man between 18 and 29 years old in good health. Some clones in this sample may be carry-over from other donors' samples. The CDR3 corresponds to CASSQVGGETQYF. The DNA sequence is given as TGCGCCAGCAGCCAAGTAGGGGGTGAGACCCAGTACTTC.